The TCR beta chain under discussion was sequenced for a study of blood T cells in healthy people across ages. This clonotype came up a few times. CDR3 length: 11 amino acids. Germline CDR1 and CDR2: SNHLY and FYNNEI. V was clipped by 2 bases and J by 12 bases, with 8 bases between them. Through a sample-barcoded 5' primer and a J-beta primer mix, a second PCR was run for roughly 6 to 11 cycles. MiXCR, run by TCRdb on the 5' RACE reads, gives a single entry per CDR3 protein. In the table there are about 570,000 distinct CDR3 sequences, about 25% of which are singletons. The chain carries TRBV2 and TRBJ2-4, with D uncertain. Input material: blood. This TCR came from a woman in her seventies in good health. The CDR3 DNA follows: TGTGCCAGCAGTGAACAGGCGGATCAGTACTTC. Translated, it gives CASSEQADQYF.